This T cell receptor (beta chain) was captured in a study of neurological immune-mediated disorders. General observations from the study: The greatest TCR clonal expansion occurred in HTLV-1-associated myelopathy and the least in multiple sclerosis, which fell below healthy controls.

TCRdb reprocessed the 5' RACE reads with MiXCR, giving one entry per CDR3 protein. The sample has 53,000 or so distinct CDR3 sequences, 7.5% to 9.5% seen once; the top ten hold 1.9%. Specified time point: longitudinal time-point 3. Healthy control samples came from blood bank volunteers in Maryland, USA. PBMCs numbering 2 million and stored at -80 C yielded the unsorted libraries. The sample holds many counts of this clonotype. The antigen remains unidentified. The CDR3 contains 15 residues. Germline loops: CDR1 SGDLS, CDR2 YYNGEE. V dropped 4 bases and J dropped 4 bases, with 18 bases sitting between them.

Sequencing input: PBMCs. The clonotype was recovered from a woman aged 40 to 49 in good health. The V gene is TRBV9, the J gene TRBJ2-7, with no clear D. CDR3 in DNA: TGTGCCAGCAGCCAGGCATCTGACTGGGGATACGAGCAGTACTTC. Translation: CASSQASDWGYEQYF.